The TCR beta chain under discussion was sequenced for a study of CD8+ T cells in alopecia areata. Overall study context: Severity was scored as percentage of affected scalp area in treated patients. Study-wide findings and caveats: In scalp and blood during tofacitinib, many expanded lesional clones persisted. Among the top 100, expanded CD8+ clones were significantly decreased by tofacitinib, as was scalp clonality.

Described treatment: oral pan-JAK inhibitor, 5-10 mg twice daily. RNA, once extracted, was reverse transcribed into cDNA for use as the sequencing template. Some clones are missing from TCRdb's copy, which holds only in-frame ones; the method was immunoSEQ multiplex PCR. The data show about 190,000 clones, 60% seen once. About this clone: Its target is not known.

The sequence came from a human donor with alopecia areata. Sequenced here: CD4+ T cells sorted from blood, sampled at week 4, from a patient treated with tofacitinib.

CDR3: CASSLGGTGANVLTF. Written as DNA, the CDR3 is TGTGCCAGCAGCCTCGGAGGTACTGGGGCCAACGTCCTGACTTTC. This chain joins TRBV5-8 and TRBJ2-6, with TRBD2 as a possible D gene (5 bases). Germline loops: CDR1 SGHTS, CDR2 YDEGEE. The V end lost 4 bases, the J end lost 2 bases, and 10 bases lay between the germline ends. This CDR3 has 15 residues.